Below, one TCR beta chain is given with its context. No antigen is known for it. This entry comes from a study of early T cells in non-severe SARS-CoV-2 infection. About the research overall: RNA in bulk from unsorted whole blood was sequenced, and chains were unpaired.

The germline V gene has CDR1 MNHNY and CDR2 SVGAGI (reference sequence). The CDR3 runs 13 residues. The junction had 4 bases not matched to a gene; V was cut back by 3 bases and J by 7 bases. Findings and caveats of the study: Clonotype matching in VDJdb favored anti-spike CD8 responses and did not capture private and CD4 specificities.

The TCR library protocol was used to attach unique molecular identifiers. These identifiers were attached to individual cDNA molecules. TCRdb analysed the 5' RACE reads with MiXCR anew, one entry per CDR3 protein. This sample has over 30,000 distinct CDR3 sequences, with about 5.2% found just once. The sequence was obtained from an adult who was a healthcare worker with PCR-confirmed SARS-CoV-2 infection or an uninfected control (not recorded which). The starting material was whole blood, obtained at baseline. The chain employs TRBV6-6 and TRBJ1-2, with 8 bases that match TRBD1. The CDR3 is CASSYVTGVGYTF. The CDR3 DNA follows: TGTGCCAGCAGTTATGTGACAGGGGTTGGCTACACCTTC.